This T cell receptor beta chain is from a study of blood T cells in healthy people across ages (dated by TCRdb to the mid-2010s). Regarding the study in general: In model experiments, template switching captured roughly one uniquely barcoded TCR beta cDNA molecule for every two T cells. The study measured age-related changes in TCR beta repertoire diversity using deep sequencing normalized with unique cDNA molecular identifiers. The donors were split into four age groups: young (average 16 years), middle-aged (about 40), aged (roughly 60) and long-lived (approximately 80). To avoid experimental bias, donors of different ages were spread randomly across the sequencing lanes. For two donors (one aged 18 to 30 and one aged 80 or older), the study analyzed two additional independent replicas of 1 million unique cDNA reads from the same blood draw.

The method was 5' RACE. Sequenced using an Illumina HiSeq 2500. The second PCR ran for about 6 to 11 cycles and used a J-beta primer mix along with a sample-barcoded 5' primer. A unique molecular identifier was introduced onto each TCR beta cDNA molecule by a template-switch 5' adaptor carrying 12 random nucleotides. At least 2.5 million CDR3-containing paired-end reads were obtained from each sample. First-strand cDNA synthesis was performed from all RNA using the Mint cDNA synthesis kit, with priming by a TRBC-specific oligonucleotide. Following uracil-DNA glycosylase treatment, a first 18-cycle PCR with universal primers M1SS and BC2_uni_R was performed on all cDNA. The paper's data handling went like this. For normalization, 1 million high-quality reads were randomly selected from each sample, with every read carrying a distinct molecular identifier. Reads with shared molecular identifiers were discarded instead of being binned into consensus sequences. MiTCR, set to a Q25 quality threshold and the strictest error-elimination algorithm, was used for CDR3 identification, clonotype clustering and error correction. A nonparametric unseen species model with Euler transformation was used to estimate lower-bound total TCR beta diversity. TCRdb's own reprocessing of the public reads used fastp at Q25 and MiXCR and kept productive beta chains. All rows with the same CDR3 protein become a single entry with the most common DNA and genes. TCRdb, not the authors, supplied the V and J calls. Counted in this sample were 650,000 to 800,000 distinct CDR3 sequences; around 52% of them appeared once. The biggest ten clones account for roughly 14% of the sample.

About this clonotype itself: Its antigen target is currently unknown. Base quality data are lacking; no much larger clone is found one base away.

The CDR3 starts with the cysteine, ends with the phenylalanine, and has 16 residues. Just the 48-base CDR3 DNA is kept, in frame starting at base 1. The germline V end is reduced by 3 bases and the J end by 5 bases; junction bases left unmatched: 9. Looking up the germline V gene yields CDR1 MDHEN and CDR2 SYDVKM. Paper-wide results and their limitations: Compared with the aged group, the long-lived group had more naive CD4+ T cells, fewer expanded clones and increased TCR diversity, a pattern suggesting age selection. There was a strong correlation between observed TCR beta diversity and the percentage of naive T cells measured by flow cytometry. Because profiling used bulk unsorted PBMCs, naive and antigen-experienced compartments could not be compared conclusively. Estimates of total diversity from one million sequenced T cells were regarded as lower bounds and underestimates. As age increased, observed TCR beta diversity per million T cells dropped in a roughly linear way, and a significant reduction was already evident by age 40. Donor CMV infection status was unknown, potentially confounding age-related changes in expanded clonotypes.

Systemically healthy Caucasian individuals from Russia, about 38 in total and aged about 6 to 100 years, were included as donors. About 9.8 milliliters of peripheral blood were drawn from each donor into EDTA-treated Vacutainer tubes. Ficoll-Paque density-gradient centrifugation was used to isolate PBMCs, with at least 6 million per sample. Trizol reagent was used to extract total RNA from PBMCs, with at least 6 micrograms per sample. Naive CD45RAhigh/CD27high T cell percentages were measured by flow cytometry on a PBMC aliquot from every donor. The V and J genes are TRBV28 and TRBJ2-1, and TRBD2 matches 8 of the central bases. The TCR originated in a woman at least 80 years old in good health. The source material was blood. The DNA is as follows: TGTGCCAGCAGTTTGGGGGGGGCGGGAGGCCACAATGAGCAGTTCTTC. The resulting protein is CASSLGGAGGHNEQFF.